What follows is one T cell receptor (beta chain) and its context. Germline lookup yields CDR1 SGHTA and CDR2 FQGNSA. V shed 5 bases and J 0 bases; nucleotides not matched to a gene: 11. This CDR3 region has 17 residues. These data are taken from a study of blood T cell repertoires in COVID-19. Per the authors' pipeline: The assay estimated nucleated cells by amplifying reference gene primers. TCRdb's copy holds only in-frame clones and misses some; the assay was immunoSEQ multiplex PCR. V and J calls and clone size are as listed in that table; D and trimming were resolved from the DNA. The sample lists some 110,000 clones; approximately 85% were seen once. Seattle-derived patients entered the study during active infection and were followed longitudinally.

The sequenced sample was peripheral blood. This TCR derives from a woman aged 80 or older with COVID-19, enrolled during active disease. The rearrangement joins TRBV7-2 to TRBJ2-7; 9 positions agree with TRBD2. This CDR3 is CASSLTGLAKPSYEQYF. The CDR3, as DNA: TGTGCCAGCAGCCTCACCGGACTAGCGAAACCCTCCTACGAGCAGTACTTC.